The source of this T cell receptor (beta chain) is a study of response to subunit inactivated influenza vaccine. Whole-study results and caveats: Authors suggested that a seasonal influenza vaccination recruits few new T cells each time.

Each CDR3 protein is one row after TCRdb ran MiXCR on the RT-PCR reads. There are approximately 200,000 distinct CDR3 sequences in the sample; about 15% occur only once, and about 25% lies in the top ten. This clonotype was recorded at least ten times. The antigen remains unidentified. The CDR3 has 14 amino acids. Per the germline V gene, CDR1 is MNHEY and CDR2 is SVGEGT. Trimming shortened V by 5 bases and J by 7 bases, and 18 bases separated the two germline ends. The receptor's source is a man in his forties or fifties who received an inactivated influenza vaccine. The chain has TRBV6-2 or TRBV6-3 and TRBJ2-7; the D is unclear. This specimen consisted of CD8+ T cells sorted from PBMCs, obtained roughly 5 days after vaccination. This chain's CDR3 is CASSPPGRAREQYF. The CDR3 DNA sequence: TGTGCCAGCAGTCCCCCCGGCCGGGCGCGGGAGCAGTACTTC.